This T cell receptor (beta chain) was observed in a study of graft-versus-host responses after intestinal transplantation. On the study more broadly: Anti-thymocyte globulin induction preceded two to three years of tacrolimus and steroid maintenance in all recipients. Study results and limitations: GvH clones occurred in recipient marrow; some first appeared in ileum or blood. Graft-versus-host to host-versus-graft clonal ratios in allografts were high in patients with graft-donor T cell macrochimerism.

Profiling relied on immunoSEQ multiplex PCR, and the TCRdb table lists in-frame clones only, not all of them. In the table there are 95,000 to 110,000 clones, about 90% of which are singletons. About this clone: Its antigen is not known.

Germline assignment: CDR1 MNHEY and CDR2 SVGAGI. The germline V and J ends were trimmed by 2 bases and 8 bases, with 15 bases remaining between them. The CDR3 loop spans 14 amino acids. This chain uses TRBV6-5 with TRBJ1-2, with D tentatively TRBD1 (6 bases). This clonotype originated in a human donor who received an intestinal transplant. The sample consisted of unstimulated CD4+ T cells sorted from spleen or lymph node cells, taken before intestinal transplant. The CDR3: CASSYGGGRNGYTF. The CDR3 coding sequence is TGTGCCAGCAGTTACGGGGGGGGGCGAAACGGCTACACCTTC.